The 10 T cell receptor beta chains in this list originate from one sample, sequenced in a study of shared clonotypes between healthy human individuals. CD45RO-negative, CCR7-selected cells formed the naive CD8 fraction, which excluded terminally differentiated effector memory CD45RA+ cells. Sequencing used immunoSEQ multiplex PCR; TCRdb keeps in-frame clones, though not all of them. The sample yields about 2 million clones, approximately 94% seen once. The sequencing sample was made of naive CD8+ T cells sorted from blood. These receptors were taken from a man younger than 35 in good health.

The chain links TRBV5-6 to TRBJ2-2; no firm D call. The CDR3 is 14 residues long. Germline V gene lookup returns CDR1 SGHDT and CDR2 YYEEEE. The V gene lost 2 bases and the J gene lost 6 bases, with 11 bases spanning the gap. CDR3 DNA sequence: TGTGCCAGCAGCTTTGGACCCTCGGCCGGGGAGCTGTTTTTT. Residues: CASSFGPSAGELFF.

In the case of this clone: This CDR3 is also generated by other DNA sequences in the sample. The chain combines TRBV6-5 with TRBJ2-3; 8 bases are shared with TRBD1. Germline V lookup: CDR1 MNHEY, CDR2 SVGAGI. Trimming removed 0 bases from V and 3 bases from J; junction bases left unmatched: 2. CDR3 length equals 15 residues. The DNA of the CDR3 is TGTGCCAGCAGTTACTCGACAGGGGCGACAGATACGCAGTATTTT. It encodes CASSYSTGATDTQYF.

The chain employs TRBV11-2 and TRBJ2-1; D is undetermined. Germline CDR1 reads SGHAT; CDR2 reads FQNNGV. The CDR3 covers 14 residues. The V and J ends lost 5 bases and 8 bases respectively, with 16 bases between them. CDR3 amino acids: CASSPVGSGYEQFF. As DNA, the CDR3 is TGTGCCAGCAGCCCGGTGGGGTCGGGCTATGAGCAGTTCTTC.

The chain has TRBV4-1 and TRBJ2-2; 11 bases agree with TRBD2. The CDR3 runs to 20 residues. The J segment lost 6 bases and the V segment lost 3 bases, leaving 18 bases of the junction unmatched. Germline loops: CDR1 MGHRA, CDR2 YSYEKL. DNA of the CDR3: TGCGCCAGCAGCCATACCGTCGGGGTAGCGGGAGGGCTAGACGCCGGGGAGCTGTTTTTT. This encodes CASSHTVGVAGGLDAGELFF.

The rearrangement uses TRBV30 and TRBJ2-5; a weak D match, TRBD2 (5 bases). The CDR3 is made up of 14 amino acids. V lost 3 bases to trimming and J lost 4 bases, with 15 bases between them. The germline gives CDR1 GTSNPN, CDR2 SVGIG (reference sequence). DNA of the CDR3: TGTGCCTGGAGCACACTAGGGTCTGGAGAGACCCAGTACTTC. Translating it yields CAWSTLGSGETQYF.

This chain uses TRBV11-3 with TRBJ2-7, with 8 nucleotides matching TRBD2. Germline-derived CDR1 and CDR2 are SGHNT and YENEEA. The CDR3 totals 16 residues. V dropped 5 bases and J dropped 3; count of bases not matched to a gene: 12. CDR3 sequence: CASSRGGGLVDYEQYF. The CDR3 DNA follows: TGTGCCAGCAGCCGAGGAGGGGGACTAGTCGACTACGAGCAGTACTTC.

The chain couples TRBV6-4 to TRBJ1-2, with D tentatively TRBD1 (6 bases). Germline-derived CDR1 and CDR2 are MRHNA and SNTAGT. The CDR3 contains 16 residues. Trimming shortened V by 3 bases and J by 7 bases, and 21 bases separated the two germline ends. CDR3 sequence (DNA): TGTGCCAGCAGTGATGGGTATGAACAGGGTATCACTGGCTACACCTTC. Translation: CASSDGYEQGITGYTF.

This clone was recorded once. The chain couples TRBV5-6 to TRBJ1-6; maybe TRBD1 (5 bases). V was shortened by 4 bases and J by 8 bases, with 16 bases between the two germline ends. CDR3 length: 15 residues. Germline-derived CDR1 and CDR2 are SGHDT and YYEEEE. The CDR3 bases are TGTGCCAGCAGCCTCGTGGGGGGAAATCATTCACCCCTCCACTTT. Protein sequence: CASSLVGGNHSPLHF.

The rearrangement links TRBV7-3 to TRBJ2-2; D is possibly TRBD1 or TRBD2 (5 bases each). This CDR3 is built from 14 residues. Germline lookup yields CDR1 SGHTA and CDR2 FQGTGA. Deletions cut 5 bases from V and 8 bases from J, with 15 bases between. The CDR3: CASSPTVRGGELFF. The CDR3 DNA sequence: TGTGCCAGCAGCCCGACAGTCCGGGGAGGGGAGCTGTTTTTT.

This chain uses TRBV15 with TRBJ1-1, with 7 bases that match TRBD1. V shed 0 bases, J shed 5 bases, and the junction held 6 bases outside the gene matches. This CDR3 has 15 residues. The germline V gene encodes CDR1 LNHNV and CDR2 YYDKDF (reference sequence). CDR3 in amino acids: CATSRDRRGGTEAFF. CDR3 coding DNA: TGTGCCACCAGCAGAGATCGCAGGGGGGGTACTGAAGCTTTCTTT.